Below are 23 T cell receptor beta chains sequenced from a single sample in a study of post-analysis software for immune sequencing data. Study-wide results and limits: TRBV segments more frequent in patients than in controls numbered roughly five and included TRBV5-6, TRBV5-1 and TRBV20-1.

Unique molecular identifiers featured in each of the TCR beta cDNA libraries. TCRdb reprocessed the PCR reads with MiXCR, giving one entry per CDR3 protein. Found here are about 560,000 distinct CDR3 sequences, 44% of them singletons; the top ten hold under 2%. What these receptors recognize is not known. Material for sequencing was blood. The receptor set was obtained from a girl between 5 and 17 years old with multiple sclerosis.

This clonotype was counted only a few times. The rearrangement links TRBV5-1 to TRBJ2-5; the D gene could be TRBD1 or TRBD2 (5 bases each). There are 14 residues in the CDR3. CDR1 SGHRS and CDR2 YFSETQ come from the germline V gene. V lost 3 bases and J 3 bases, leaving 12 bases between the germline ends. CDR3 protein: CASSWGRTEETQYF. CDR3 in DNA: TGCGCCAGCAGCTGGGGACGGACCGAAGAGACCCAGTACTTC. Using reference TRBV5-1 and TRBJ2-5 for the parts outside the CDR3, the full variable domain is KAGVTQTPRYLIKTRGQQVTLSCSPISGHRSVSWYQQTPGQGLQFLFEYFSETQRNKGNFPGRFSGRQFSNSRSEMNVSTLELGDSALYLCASSWGRTEETQYFGPGTRLLVL.

This rearrangement joins TRBV20-1 to TRBJ2-5; D may be TRBD2 (5 bases). Trimming removed 6 bases from V and 4 bases from J, with 15 bases in between. Germline CDR1 is DFQATT and CDR2 is SNEGSKA (reference sequence). The CDR3 runs to 13 residues. The CDR3 protein is CSAGVLSGETQYF. CDR3 DNA sequence: TGCAGTGCCGGGGTACTCTCGGGAGAGACCCAGTACTTC.

The chain couples TRBV12-3 or TRBV12-4 to TRBJ2-7, with a tentative D call TRBD2 (5 bases). V was shortened by 3 bases and J by 4 bases, with 10 bases between the two germline ends. This CDR3 has 13 amino acids. CDR3 amino acids: CASSLHTGYEQYF. As DNA, the CDR3 is TGTGCCAGCAGTTTGCACACGGGGTACGAGCAGTACTTC.

This clonotype showed up just a few times. The chain uses TRBV25-1 and TRBJ1-2; 8 bases line up with TRBD1. Trimming took 6 bases from V and 8 from J; bases not matched to a gene: 8. This CDR3 is 13 amino acids long. The germline gives CDR1 MGHDK, CDR2 SYGVNS. The CDR3 nucleotides read TGTGCCAGCAGCAACCTACAGGGGGACGGCTACACCTTC. Protein sequence: CASSNLQGDGYTF.

This clonotype came up a few times. The chain uses TRBV7-8 and TRBJ1-6, with unresolved D. CDR1 is SGHVS, CDR2 FQNEAQ, per germline. The V end was cut by 1 base, the J end by 10 bases, with 11 bases between. This CDR3 spans 14 amino acids. The CDR3 nucleotides read TGTGCCAGCAGCTTAGTGATGGGGTACTCACCCCTCCACTTT. This encodes CASSLVMGYSPLHF.

The chain joins TRBV12-3 or TRBV12-4 to TRBJ2-1, with TRBD2 as a possible D gene (6 bases). With 2 bases removed from V and 8 bases from J, the gap between germline ends came to 13 bases. The CDR3 contains 14 residues. The CDR3 sequence: CASSLTGGGDEQFF. The DNA for the CDR3 is TGTGCCAGCAGTTTAACCGGGGGTGGAGATGAGCAGTTCTTC.

This CDR3 reads CASSLGRTRYTGELFF. For the CDR3, the DNA is TGCGCCAGCAGCTTGGGTAGGACCAGGTACACCGGGGAGCTGTTTTTT. The rearrangement uses TRBV5-1 and TRBJ2-2; D is ambiguous. The germline CDR1 and CDR2 sequences are SGHRS and YFSETQ. The length of the CDR3 is 16 residues. The germline V and J ends were trimmed by 0 bases and 3 bases, with 12 bases remaining between them.

The chain has TRBV24-1 and TRBJ2-3, with D unclear. The germline V gene encodes CDR1 KGHDR and CDR2 SFDVKD. This CDR3 contains 13 residues. The V gene lost 6 bases and the J gene lost 4 bases, with 10 bases spanning the gap. CDR3 DNA: TGTGCCACCAGTAGGAGTACCGCAGATACGCAGTATTTT. Encoded protein: CATSRSTADTQYF.

The genes are TRBV5-3 and TRBJ1-1, with D hard to call. TRBV5-3 is flagged as an ORF with uncertain function. Trimming took off 0 bases at V and 0 bases at J, with 12 bases between the two ends. The CDR3 spans 16 residues. Here the CDR3 reads CARSLALRTLNTEAFF. CDR3 nucleotide sequence: TGTGCCAGAAGCTTGGCTCTCCGAACTCTGAACACTGAAGCTTTCTTT.

The rearrangement links TRBV20-1 to TRBJ2-7; 8 nucleotides agree with TRBD1. From germline, CDR1 is DFQATT and CDR2 SNEGSKA (reference sequence). The CDR3 runs to 13 residues. V trimming: 6 bases; J trimming: 2 bases; junction bases outside the gene matches: 6. The CDR3 DNA reads TGCAGTGCCCTGGGACAGGTGGCCTACGAGCAGTACTTC. It is translated as CSALGQVAYEQYF.

The chain links TRBV28 to TRBJ1-1; no definite D call. The CDR3 has 15 residues. V was pared by 5 bases and J by 0 bases, with 13 bases between. Germline V gene lookup returns CDR1 MDHEN and CDR2 SYDVKM. The CDR3 sequence: CASSPRVSMNTEAFF. The CDR3, as DNA: TGTGCCAGCAGTCCCCGGGTTTCGATGAACACTGAAGCTTTCTTT. The variable domain in full, with the rest retrieved from reference TRBV28 and TRBJ1-1, is DVKVTQSSRYLVKRTGEKVFLECVQDMDHENMFWYRQDPGLGLRLIYFSYDVKMKEKGDIPEGYSVSREKKERFSLILESASTNQTSMYLCASSPRVSMNTEAFFGQGTRLTVV.

In its sample, this clonotype was seen a few times. The chain recombines TRBV12-3 or TRBV12-4 with TRBJ2-7; the match to TRBD2 covers 11 bases. CDR3 size: 12 residues. V shed 10 bases, J shed 3 bases, and the junction held 2 bases outside the gene matches. The CDR3 DNA sequence: TGTGCCATAGGGACTAGCGGCTACGAGCAGTACTTC. Translation gives CAIGTSGYEQYF.

The rearrangement uses TRBV7-9 and TRBJ1-4; D uncertain. The CDR3 has 15 amino acids. Trimming left V 5 bases short and J 12 bases short, with 22 bases between. In germline, CDR1 is SEHNR, CDR2 FQNEAQ (reference sequence). The CDR3 region is CASSPHLRSEEELFF. The CDR3 region has the DNA TGTGCCAGCAGCCCGCATCTGAGATCCGAGGAAGAACTGTTTTTT.

The CDR3 sequence is CASRQGEGYQPQHF. CDR3 sequence (DNA): TGTGCCAGCAGACAGGGGGAGGGTTATCAGCCCCAGCATTTT. This rearrangement joins TRBV12-3 or TRBV12-4 to TRBJ1-5; TRBD1 matches at 8 bases. The CDR3 has 14 residues. The V gene end was trimmed by 6 bases and the J gene end by 5 bases; junction bases not matched to a gene: 6.

This clonotype was seen repeatedly, ten times or more. The rearrangement joins TRBV6-1 to TRBJ2-1, with no clear D. CDR1 is MNHNS, CDR2 SASEGT, per germline. The V gene lost 7 bases and the J gene lost 4 bases, with 11 bases spanning the gap. CDR3 length: 13 residues. CDR3 region: CASNAAEYNEQFF. In nucleotides, the CDR3 is TGTGCCAGCAATGCCGCAGAATACAATGAGCAGTTCTTC.

The J gene is TRBJ2-1, the V gene TRBV5-5, with D possibly matching TRBD2 (7 bases). Trimming left V 0 bases short and J 1 base short, with 20 bases between. CDR1 is SGHKS and CDR2 is YYEKEE in the germline V gene (reference sequence). The CDR3 loop spans 19 amino acids. Written as DNA, the CDR3 is TGTGCCAGCAGCTTGGTAAGGGGGGGGGCTAGCGGATCCTACAATGAGCAGTTCTTC. It encodes CASSLVRGGASGSYNEQFF. The variable domain in full, with the rest retrieved from reference TRBV5-5 and TRBJ2-1, is DAGVTQSPTHLIKTRGQQVTLRCSPISGHKSVSWYQQVLGQGPQFIFQYYEKEERGRGNFPDRFSARQFPNYSSELNVNALLLGDSALYLCASSLVRGGASGSYNEQFFGPGTRLTVL.

The chain carries TRBV7-8 and TRBJ2-7; 12 bases agree with TRBD2. From germline, CDR1 is SGHVS and CDR2 FQNEAQ. The V and J ends lost 8 bases and 5 bases, in that order; junction bases with no gene match: 10. CDR3 length equals 15 residues. CDR3 nucleotides: TGTGCCAGCGAGACTAGCGGGAGTCTGTTCCACGAGCAGTACTTC. This translates into CASETSGSLFHEQYF. The full variable domain, rest sourced from reference TRBV7-8 and TRBJ2-7, is GAGVSQSPRYKVAKRGQDVALRCDPISGHVSLFWYQQALGQGPEFLTYFQNEAQLDKSGLPSDRFFAERPEGSVSTLKIQRTQQEDSAVYLCASETSGSLFHEQYFGPGTRLTVT.

There are a few counts of this clonotype. One base away lies a much larger clone, so this may be a sequencing read error. The CDR3 reads CASSMNTEAFF. The CDR3 DNA sequence: TGCGCCAGCAGCATGAACACTGAAGCTTTCTTT. The genes are TRBV5-1 and TRBJ1-1; no reliable D call. The germline V and J ends were trimmed by 4 bases and 0 bases, with 1 base remaining between them. Germline-derived CDR1 and CDR2 are SGHRS and YFSETQ. The CDR3 totals 11 residues. Full variable domain (outside the CDR3, taken from reference TRBV5-1 and TRBJ1-1): KAGVTQTPRYLIKTRGQQVTLSCSPISGHRSVSWYQQTPGQGLQFLFEYFSETQRNKGNFPGRFSGRQFSNSRSEMNVSTLELGDSALYLCASSMNTEAFFGQGTRLTVV.

J is TRBJ2-1 and V is TRBV7-9; D perhaps matches TRBD2 (5 bases). The CDR3 extends over 13 amino acids. Germline V gene sequence: CDR1 SEHNR, CDR2 FQNEAQ (reference sequence). The germline V and J ends were trimmed by 1 base and 12 bases, with 13 bases remaining between them. Written as DNA, the CDR3 is TGTGCCAGCAGCTTAGAGGAGGCAACCCCGCAGTTCTTC. Its protein product is CASSLEEATPQFF.

The CDR3 region is CASSLDRDTLSYEQYF. Here the CDR3 DNA reads TGCGCCAGCAGCTTGGACCGGGACACCCTTTCCTACGAGCAGTACTTC. V usage is TRBV5-1 and J usage is TRBJ2-7; maybe TRBD1 (6 bases). V was shortened by 0 bases and J by 1 base, with 14 bases between the two germline ends. Germline CDR1 reads SGHRS; CDR2 reads YFSETQ. This CDR3 has 16 amino acids. The whole variable domain, remainder taken from reference TRBV5-1 and TRBJ2-7, is KAGVTQTPRYLIKTRGQQVTLSCSPISGHRSVSWYQQTPGQGLQFLFEYFSETQRNKGNFPGRFSGRQFSNSRSEMNVSTLELGDSALYLCASSLDRDTLSYEQYFGPGTRLTVT.

A few counts support this clonotype. The CDR3 is CASSPIGQGLNYEQYF. The CDR3 coding sequence is TGCGCCAGCAGCCCCATTGGACAGGGGTTAAATTACGAGCAGTACTTC. This sequence joins TRBV4-1 and TRBJ2-7; TRBD1 agrees at 9 bases. Germline V gives CDR1 MGHRA, CDR2 YSYEKL. The CDR3 extends over 16 amino acids. V shed 4 bases and J 4 bases; nucleotides not matched to a gene: 11.

A few counts support this clonotype. This chain joins TRBV6-5 and TRBJ2-3; no definite D call. This CDR3 has 12 amino acids. Trimming shortened V by 5 bases and J by 4 bases, and 7 bases separated the two germline ends. The germline V gene has CDR1 MNHEY and CDR2 SVGAGI. The chain's CDR3 is CASSDPPDTQYF. CDR3 DNA: TGTGCCAGCAGTGACCCTCCAGATACGCAGTATTTT.

This clonotype was seen only once. Since no conserved phenylalanine or tryptophan closes the CDR3, a read error is the likely cause. This chain links TRBV6-5 with TRBJ2-7; no definite D call. V was pared by 5 bases and J by 0 bases, with 11 bases between. This CDR3 comprises 14 residues. Germline V lookup: CDR1 MNHEY, CDR2 SVGAGI. The CDR3 nucleotides read TGTGCCAGCAGTCAACGTGGCACCTCCTACGAGCAGTACTGC. Encoded protein: CASSQRGTSYEQYC.